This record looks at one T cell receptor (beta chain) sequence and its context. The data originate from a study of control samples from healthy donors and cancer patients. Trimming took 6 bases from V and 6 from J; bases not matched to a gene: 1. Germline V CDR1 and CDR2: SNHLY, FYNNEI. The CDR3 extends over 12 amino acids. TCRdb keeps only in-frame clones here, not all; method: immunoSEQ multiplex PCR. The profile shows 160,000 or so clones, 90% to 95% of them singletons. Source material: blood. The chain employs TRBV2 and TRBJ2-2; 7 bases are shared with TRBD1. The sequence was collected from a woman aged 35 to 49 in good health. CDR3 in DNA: TGTGCCAGCAGCACAGGGGCCGGGGAGCTGTTTTTT. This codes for CASSTGAGELFF.